This T cell receptor (beta chain) was sequenced during a study of T cells in Graves' hyperthyroidism and ophthalmopathy. Germline CDR1 SNHLY, CDR2 FYNNEI. The V end lost 3 bases, the J end lost 4 bases, and 18 bases lay between the germline ends. The CDR3 has 17 residues. TCR beta CDR3 sequences were amplified from RNA transcripts. TCR CDR3 underwent first-round RT-PCR with the HTBI primer set. Using its own MiXCR run on the multiplex PCR reads, TCRdb lists one record per CDR3 protein. The sample gives 500,000 to 600,000 distinct CDR3 sequences, about 46% of which show up once; 44% is in the top ten. The chain recombines TRBV2 with TRBJ1-4; TRBD1 is a possible D gene (6 bases). This TCR came from an adult woman with Graves' disease, either hyperthyroidism or ophthalmopathy (not recorded which). Source material: peripheral blood or thyroid tissue (not recorded which). The CDR3: CASSDSIGQSFNEKLFF. In DNA form, the CDR3 reads TGTGCCAGCAGTGATAGTATCGGACAGAGCTTTAATGAAAAACTGTTTTTT.